This TCR beta chain was recovered during a study of blood T cell repertoires in COVID-19. As for the study in general: Collection of acute and convalescent COVID-19 samples took place in the United States, Italy and Spain. From T cells, B-cell-depleted T cells, or PBMCs came the material, which was cDNA or gDNA.

The CDR3 runs 14 residues. CDR1 and CDR2 from the germline V gene are SGHNT and YYREEE (reference sequence). Trimming removed 4 bases from V and 5 bases from J; junction bases left unmatched: 5. In the source study's methods: By means of reference gene primer amplification, nucleated cell counts were estimated. Sequencing was performed with immunoSEQ multiplex PCR; in TCRdb, only in-frame clones are kept and a portion is missing. D and trimming were read from the DNA, whereas the V and J calls and clone size are those reported in that table. The sample includes 250,000 to 300,000 clones, around 90% of them seen just once.

The sample comprised peripheral blood. This chain joins TRBV5-4 and TRBJ2-5, with 10 bases that match TRBD1. The clonotype comes from a woman aged 45-59 years who had recovered from COVID-19. The CDR3 spells CASSRDRGGETQYF. The CDR3 DNA follows: TGTGCCAGCAGCCGGGACAGGGGCGGGGAGACCCAGTACTTC.